This is a list of T cell receptor beta chains from one sample in a study of CD8 T cells in ankylosing spondylitis. Using its own MiXCR run on the 5' RACE reads, TCRdb lists one record per CDR3 protein. The repertoire consists of approximately 24,000 distinct CDR3 sequences, with over 2% occurring once and the leading ten covering 6% to 8%. Sequenced input: blood, either unsorted or a sorted T cell fraction (not recorded which). The origin of the receptors is a female donor with ankylosing spondylitis or in good health (not recorded which). Each CDR3 is given with its conserved first and last residue. Each record gives: clone size, V gene, D gene, J gene, CDR3 DNA, CDR3 protein. A D gene is named only where the DNA matches it firmly. Sizes are listed as once, few, many, or a class for an expanded clone.

many	TRBV9	-	TRBJ2-2	TGTGCCAGCAGCGTAGGGCCCAGCACCGGGGAGCTGTTTTTT	CASSVGPSTGELFF
many	TRBV9	-	TRBJ1-3	TGTGCCAGCAGCCAGGGGACATCCGGAAACACCATATATTTT	CASSQGTSGNTIYF
many	TRBV9	-	TRBJ2-2	TGTGCCAGCAGCGTAGGGTGGTCCGGGGAGCTGTTTTTT	CASSVGWSGELFF
many	TRBV9	-	TRBJ2-4	TGTGCCAGCAGCGGAGGAACAGAAATAGCCAAAAACATTCAGTACTTC	CASSGGTEIAKNIQYF
many	TRBV9	-	TRBJ2-1	TGTGCCAGCAGCGTAACCGGGACGGCGCCGGATGAGCAGTTCTTC	CASSVTGTAPDEQFF
many	TRBV9	TRBD1	TRBJ1-1	TGTGCCAGCAGCCCACGGACAGGGGGAAACACTGAAGCTTTCTTT	CASSPRTGGNTEAFF
many	TRBV9	-	TRBJ2-5	TGTGCCAGCAGCCCTAGGGGGGCGGGATTTGAGACCCAGTACTTC	CASSPRGAGFETQYF
medium-sized	TRBV9	-	TRBJ2-3	TGTGCCAGCAGCGTCCGCGGGGCCTACACAGATACGCAGTATTTT	CASSVRGAYTDTQYF
many	TRBV9	TRBD2	TRBJ2-1	TGTGCCAGCAGCGTAGCTGGGACTAGCGGGAGTAATGAGCAGTTCTTC	CASSVAGTSGSNEQFF
many	TRBV9	-	TRBJ2-7	TGTGCCAGCAGCGTAGGGGCTAGCGATAACTCCTACGAGCAGTACTTC	CASSVGASDNSYEQYF
many	TRBV9	TRBD2	TRBJ2-1	TGTGCCAGCAGCGTAGGGTTTAGCGGGGGTAATGAGCAGTTCTTC	CASSVGFSGGNEQFF
many	TRBV9	-	TRBJ1-3	TGTGCCAGCAGCGTAGTGCCCGGGGTTGGCAGAAACACCATATATTTT	CASSVVPGVGRNTIYF